Shown below are 12 T cell receptor beta chains from a single sample sequenced in a study of blood T cell repertoires in COVID-19. Profiled with immunoSEQ multiplex PCR; TCRdb holds only in-frame clones, not every one. The table lists a few hundred thousand clones, less than 90% of them singletons. The specimen sequenced was peripheral blood. The receptors were sampled from a man between 60 and 70 years old who had recovered from COVID-19.

The chain links TRBV5-4 to TRBJ2-7; D not certain. Germline lookup yields CDR1 SGHNT and CDR2 YYREEE (reference sequence). CDR3 length: 16 residues. Trimming stripped 3 bases from V and 0 bases from J, with 16 bases between. The CDR3 bases are TGTGCCAGCAGCTCCCCTTCGGCAGGTCGCTCCTACGAGCAGTACTTC. This codes for CASSSPSAGRSYEQYF.

This chain links TRBV6-1 with TRBJ2-7, with D possibly TRBD1 on 6 matching bases. CDR3 length: 15 amino acids. Germline V CDR1 and CDR2: MNHNS, SASEGT. Trimming shortened V by 2 bases and J by 3 bases, and 14 bases separated the two germline ends. The CDR3 DNA sequence: TGTGCCAGCAGTGAATTCCCAGGGGCCAACTACGAGCAGTACTTC. Its protein product is CASSEFPGANYEQYF.

The V call is TRBV2, the J call TRBJ2-2; D gene ambiguous. The CDR3 sequence is 14 residues long. V lost 6 bases to trimming and J lost 5 bases, with 13 bases between them. Germline lookup yields CDR1 SNHLY and CDR2 FYNNEI. The CDR3 region is CASRNILSTGELFF. The CDR3 DNA reads as TGTGCCAGCAGAAATATACTATCAACCGGGGAGCTGTTTTTT. The whole variable domain, remainder taken from reference TRBV2 and TRBJ2-2, is EPEVTQTPSHQVTQMGQEVILRCVPISNHLYFYWYRQILGQKVEFLVSFYNNEISEKSEIFDDQFSVERPDGSNFTLKIRSTKLEDSAMYFCASRNILSTGELFFGEGSRLTVL.

The rearrangement links TRBV15 to TRBJ1-2, with 7 bases aligning to TRBD1. The CDR3 is made up of 14 amino acids. V lost 1 base and J lost 4; bases outside the gene matches: 3. CDR1 LNHNV and CDR2 YYDKDF come from the germline V gene (reference sequence). The CDR3 DNA reads as TGTGCCACCAGCAGAGTGAGGGACAGCTATGGCTACACCTTC. Its protein is CATSRVRDSYGYTF.

This sequence joins TRBV10-3 and TRBJ1-2, with 7 bases aligning to TRBD1. V gave up 7 bases and J gave up 1 base; unmatched junction bases: 3. Germline values: CDR1 ENHRY, CDR2 SYGVKD. The CDR3 has 13 residues. The CDR3 protein is CAITRDSNYGYTF. The CDR3 coding sequence is TGTGCCATCACTCGGGACAGTAACTATGGCTACACCTTC.

This chain joins TRBV5-5 and TRBJ2-7; a weak D match, TRBD1 (6 bases). The V gene's germline CDR1 is SGHKS and CDR2 YYEKEE (reference sequence). The CDR3 totals 14 residues. V dropped 4 bases and J dropped 4 bases, with 15 bases sitting between them. In DNA form, the CDR3 reads TGTGCCAGCAGCCGAGCTGGGGGCGGGTACGAGCAGTACTTC. It yields the protein CASSRAGGGYEQYF. Looking up the rest from reference TRBV5-5 and TRBJ2-7 gives the full variable domain: DAGVTQSPTHLIKTRGQQVTLRCSPISGHKSVSWYQQVLGQGPQFIFQYYEKEERGRGNFPDRFSARQFPNYSSELNVNALLLGDSALYLCASSRAGGGYEQYFGPGTRLTVT.

The chain employs TRBV28 and TRBJ1-2; D is unclear. V lost 3 bases to trimming and J lost 2 bases, with 7 bases between them. The CDR3 is 13 amino acids. Germline CDR1 and CDR2: MDHEN and SYDVKM. CDR3 region: CASSLVQNYGYTF. The DNA for the CDR3 is TGTGCCAGCAGTTTGGTACAGAACTATGGCTACACCTTC.

In the case of this clone: A single base separates this from a much larger clone, so it may be a read error. The rearrangement links TRBV27 to TRBJ1-1; 9 nucleotides align to TRBD1. The CDR3 is 15 residues long. Per germline, CDR1 MNHEY and CDR2 SMNVEV (reference sequence). Trimming took 2 bases from V and 1 from J; bases not matched to a gene: 2. Written as DNA, the CDR3 is TGTGCCAGCAGTTTAGCGGGACAGGGGAACACTGAAGCTTTCTTT. As protein: CASSLAGQGNTEAFF.

The V and J genes are TRBV14 and TRBJ2-6, with D perhaps matching TRBD2 (6 bases). Germline loops: CDR1 SGHDN, CDR2 FVKESK. Trimming removed 0 bases from V and 0 bases from J, with 15 bases in between. The length of the CDR3 is 19 residues. CDR3 DNA sequence: TGTGCCAGCAGCCAAGATCTGCCTGGAGGGGCCTCTGGGGCCAACGTCCTGACTTTC. Protein product: CASSQDLPGGASGANVLTF.

Of note for this clone: The same CDR3 arises from other DNA sequences in this sample as well. The chain couples TRBV30 to TRBJ1-1; D remains ambiguous. CDR1 is GTSNPN and CDR2 is SVGIG in the germline V gene (reference sequence). The germline V and J ends were trimmed by 2 bases and 1 base, with 8 bases remaining between them. This CDR3 has 13 amino acids. The CDR3 DNA follows: TGTGCCTGGAGTAGAGGATCGAACACTGAAGCTTTCTTT. Translating it yields CAWSRGSNTEAFF. Variable domain in full (rest from reference TRBV30 and TRBJ1-1): SQTIHQWPATLVQPVGSPLSLECTVEGTSNPNLYWYRQAAGRGLQLLFYSVGIGQISSEVPQNLSASRPQDRQFILSSKKLLLSDSGFYLCAWSRGSNTEAFFGQGTRLTVV.

J is TRBJ1-1 and V is TRBV6-5; weak D call: TRBD1 (5 bases). Trimming cost V 7 bases and J 0 bases, with 9 bases left between them. The germline gives CDR1 MNHEY, CDR2 SVGAGI. This CDR3 region has 13 residues. This chain's CDR3 is CASTAGLNTEAFF. As DNA, the CDR3 is TGTGCCAGCACTGCAGGGTTGAACACTGAAGCTTTCTTT.

The sample holds one count of this clone. The rearrangement uses TRBV19 and TRBJ1-1; D is ambiguous. The ends were cut back, 4 bases at V and 1 base at J, with 10 bases in the middle. CDR3 length equals 14 residues. CDR1 is LNHDA, CDR2 SQIVND, per germline (reference sequence). The CDR3 region is CASSTRARNTEAFF. The DNA for the CDR3 is TGTGCCAGTAGTACGCGGGCCAGGAACACTGAAGCTTTCTTT.